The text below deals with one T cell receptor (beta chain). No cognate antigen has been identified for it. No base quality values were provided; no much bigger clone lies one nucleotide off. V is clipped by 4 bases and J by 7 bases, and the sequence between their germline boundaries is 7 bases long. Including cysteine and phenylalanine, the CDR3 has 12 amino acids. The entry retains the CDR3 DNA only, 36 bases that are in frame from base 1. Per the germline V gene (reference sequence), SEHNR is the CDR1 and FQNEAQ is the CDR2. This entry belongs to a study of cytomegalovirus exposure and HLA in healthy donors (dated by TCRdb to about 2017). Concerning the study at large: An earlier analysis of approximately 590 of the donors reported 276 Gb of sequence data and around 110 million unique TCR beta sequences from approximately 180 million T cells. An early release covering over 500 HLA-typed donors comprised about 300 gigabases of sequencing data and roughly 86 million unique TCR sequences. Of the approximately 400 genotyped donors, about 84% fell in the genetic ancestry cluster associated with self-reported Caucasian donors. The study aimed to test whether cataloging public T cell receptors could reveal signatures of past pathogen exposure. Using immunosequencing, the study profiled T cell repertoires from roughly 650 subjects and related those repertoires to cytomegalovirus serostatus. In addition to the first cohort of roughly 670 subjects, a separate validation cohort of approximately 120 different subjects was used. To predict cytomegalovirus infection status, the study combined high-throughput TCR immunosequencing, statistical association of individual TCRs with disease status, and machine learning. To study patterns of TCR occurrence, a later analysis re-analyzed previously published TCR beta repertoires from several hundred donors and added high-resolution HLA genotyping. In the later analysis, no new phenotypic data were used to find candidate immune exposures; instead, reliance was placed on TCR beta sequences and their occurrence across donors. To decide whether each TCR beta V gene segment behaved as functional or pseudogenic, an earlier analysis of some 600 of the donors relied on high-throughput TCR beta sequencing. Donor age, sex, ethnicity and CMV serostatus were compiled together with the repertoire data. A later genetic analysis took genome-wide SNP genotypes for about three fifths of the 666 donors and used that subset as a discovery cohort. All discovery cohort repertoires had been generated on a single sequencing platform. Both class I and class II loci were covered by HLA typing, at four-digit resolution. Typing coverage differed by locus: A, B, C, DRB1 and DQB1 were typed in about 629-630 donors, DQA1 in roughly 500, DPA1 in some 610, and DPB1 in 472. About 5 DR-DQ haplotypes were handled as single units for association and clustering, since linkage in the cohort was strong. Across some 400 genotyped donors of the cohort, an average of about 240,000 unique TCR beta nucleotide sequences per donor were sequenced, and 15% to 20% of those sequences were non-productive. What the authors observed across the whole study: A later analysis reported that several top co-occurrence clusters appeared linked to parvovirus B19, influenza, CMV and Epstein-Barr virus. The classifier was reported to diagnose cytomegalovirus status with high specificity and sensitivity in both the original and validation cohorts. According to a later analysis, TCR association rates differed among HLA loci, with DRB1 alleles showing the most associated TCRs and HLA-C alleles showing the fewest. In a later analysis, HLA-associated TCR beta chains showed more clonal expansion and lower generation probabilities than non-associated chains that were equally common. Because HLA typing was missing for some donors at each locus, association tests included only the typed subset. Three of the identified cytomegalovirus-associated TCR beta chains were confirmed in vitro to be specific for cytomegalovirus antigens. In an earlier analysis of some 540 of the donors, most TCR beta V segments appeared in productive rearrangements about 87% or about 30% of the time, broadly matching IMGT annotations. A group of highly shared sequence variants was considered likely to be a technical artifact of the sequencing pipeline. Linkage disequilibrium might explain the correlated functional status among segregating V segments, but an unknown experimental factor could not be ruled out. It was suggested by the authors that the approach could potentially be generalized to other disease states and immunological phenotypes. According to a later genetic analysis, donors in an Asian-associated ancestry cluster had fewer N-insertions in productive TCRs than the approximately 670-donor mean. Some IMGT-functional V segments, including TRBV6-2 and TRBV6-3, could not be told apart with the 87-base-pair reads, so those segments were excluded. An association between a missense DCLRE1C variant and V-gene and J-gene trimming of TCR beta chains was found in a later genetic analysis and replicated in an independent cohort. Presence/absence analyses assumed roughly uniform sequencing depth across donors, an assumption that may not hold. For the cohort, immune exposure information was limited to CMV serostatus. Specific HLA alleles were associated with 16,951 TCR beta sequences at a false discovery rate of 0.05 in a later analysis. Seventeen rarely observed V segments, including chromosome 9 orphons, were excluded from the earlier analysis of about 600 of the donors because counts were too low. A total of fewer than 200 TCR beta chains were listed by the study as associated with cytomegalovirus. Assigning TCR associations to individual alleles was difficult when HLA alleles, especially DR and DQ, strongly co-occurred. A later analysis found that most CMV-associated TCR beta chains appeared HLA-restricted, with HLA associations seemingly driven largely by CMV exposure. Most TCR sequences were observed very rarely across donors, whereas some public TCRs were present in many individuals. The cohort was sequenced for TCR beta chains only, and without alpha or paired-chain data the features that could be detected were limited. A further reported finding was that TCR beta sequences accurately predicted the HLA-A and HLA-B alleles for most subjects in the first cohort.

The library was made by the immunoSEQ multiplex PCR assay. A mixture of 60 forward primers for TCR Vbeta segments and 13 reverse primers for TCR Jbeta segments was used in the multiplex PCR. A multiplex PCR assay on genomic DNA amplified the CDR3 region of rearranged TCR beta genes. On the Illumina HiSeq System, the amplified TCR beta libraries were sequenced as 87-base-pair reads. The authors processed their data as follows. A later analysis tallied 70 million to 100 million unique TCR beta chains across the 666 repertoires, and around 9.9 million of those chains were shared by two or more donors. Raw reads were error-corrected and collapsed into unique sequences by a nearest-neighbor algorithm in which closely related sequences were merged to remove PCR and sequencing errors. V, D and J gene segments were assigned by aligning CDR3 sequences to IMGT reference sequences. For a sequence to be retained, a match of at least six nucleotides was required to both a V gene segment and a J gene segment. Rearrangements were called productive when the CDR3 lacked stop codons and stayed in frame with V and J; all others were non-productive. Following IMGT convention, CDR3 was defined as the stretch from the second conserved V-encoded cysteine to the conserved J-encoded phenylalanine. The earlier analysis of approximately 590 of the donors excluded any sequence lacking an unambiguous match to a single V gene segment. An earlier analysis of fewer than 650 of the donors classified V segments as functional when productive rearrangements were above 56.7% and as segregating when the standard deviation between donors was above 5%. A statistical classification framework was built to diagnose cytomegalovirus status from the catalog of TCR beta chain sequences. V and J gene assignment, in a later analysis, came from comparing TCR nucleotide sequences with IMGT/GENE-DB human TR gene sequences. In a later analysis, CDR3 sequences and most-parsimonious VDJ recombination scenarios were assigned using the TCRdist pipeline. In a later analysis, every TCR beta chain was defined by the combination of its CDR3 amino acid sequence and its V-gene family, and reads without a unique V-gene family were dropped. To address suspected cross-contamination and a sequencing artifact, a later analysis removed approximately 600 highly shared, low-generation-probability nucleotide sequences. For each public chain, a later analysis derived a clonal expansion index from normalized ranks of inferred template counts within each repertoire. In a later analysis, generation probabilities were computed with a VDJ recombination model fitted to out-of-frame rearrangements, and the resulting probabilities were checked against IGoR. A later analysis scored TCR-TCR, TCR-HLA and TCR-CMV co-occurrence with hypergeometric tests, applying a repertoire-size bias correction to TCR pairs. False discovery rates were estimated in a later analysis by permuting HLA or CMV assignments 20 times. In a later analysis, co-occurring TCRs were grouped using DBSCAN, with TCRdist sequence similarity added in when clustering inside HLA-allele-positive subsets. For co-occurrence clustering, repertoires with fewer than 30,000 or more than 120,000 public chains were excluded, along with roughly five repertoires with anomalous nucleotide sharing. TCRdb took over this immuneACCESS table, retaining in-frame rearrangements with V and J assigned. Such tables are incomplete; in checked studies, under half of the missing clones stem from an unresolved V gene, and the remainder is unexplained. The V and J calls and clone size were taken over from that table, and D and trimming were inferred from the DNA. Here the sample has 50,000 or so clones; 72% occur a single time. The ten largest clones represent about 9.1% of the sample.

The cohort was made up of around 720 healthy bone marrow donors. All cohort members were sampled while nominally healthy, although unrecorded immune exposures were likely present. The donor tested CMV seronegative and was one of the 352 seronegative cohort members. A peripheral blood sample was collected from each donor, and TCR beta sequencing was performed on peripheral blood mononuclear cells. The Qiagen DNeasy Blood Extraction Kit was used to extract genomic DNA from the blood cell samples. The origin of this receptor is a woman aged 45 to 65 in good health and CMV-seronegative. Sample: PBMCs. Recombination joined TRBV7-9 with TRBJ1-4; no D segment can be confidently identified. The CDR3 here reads CASSSRGEKLFF. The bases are TGTGCCAGCAGCTCCCGGGGTGAAAAACTGTTTTTT.